Presented here are 18 T cell receptor beta chains from one specimen sequenced in a study of T cell clones after liver transplantation. Data came from immunoSEQ multiplex PCR; TCRdb stores just in-frame clones and leaves some out. The table has about 58,000 clones, about 73% seen once. Sequencing used CD4+ T cells from blood, obtained at the approximately 16-month timepoint. The receptors were gathered from a human patient who received a liver transplant. Some T cells may possibly be graft donor cells.

The chain links TRBV9 to TRBJ2-3; D might be TRBD1 (6 bases). The CDR3 is made up of 14 amino acids. From germline, CDR1 is SGDLS and CDR2 YYNGEE. V lost 4 bases to trimming and J lost 4 bases, with 13 bases between them. CDR3 sequence reads: CASSPAGVPDTQYF. CDR3 nucleotide sequence: TGTGCCAGCAGCCCCGCAGGGGTCCCAGATACGCAGTATTTT.

The V and J genes are TRBV7-9 and TRBJ2-7; the D is unclear. This CDR3 is 13 amino acids long. Germline values: CDR1 SEHNR, CDR2 FQNEAQ (reference sequence). V was shortened by 2 bases and J by 6 bases, with 11 bases between the two germline ends. The CDR3 loop is CASSLTKETEQYF. The DNA for the CDR3 is TGTGCCAGCAGCTTAACTAAGGAAACCGAGCAGTACTTC.

The chain recombines TRBV18 with TRBJ2-3; 8 bases agree with TRBD1. This CDR3 has 16 residues. Per germline, CDR1 KGHSH and CDR2 LQKENI. The V and J ends lost 2 bases and 1 base, in that order; junction bases with no gene match: 5. The CDR3 region has the DNA TGTGCCAGCTCACCAATGGCGACAGGGGGCACAGATACGCAGTATTTT. As protein: CASSPMATGGTDTQYF. The variable domain in full, completed from reference TRBV18 and TRBJ2-3, reads NAGVMQNPRHLVRRRGQEARLRCSPMKGHSHVYWYRQLPEEGLKFMVYLQKENIIDESGMPKERFSAEFPKEGPSILRIQQVVRGDSAAYFCASSPMATGGTDTQYFGPGTRLTVL.

The V call is TRBV9, the J call TRBJ2-1; D might be TRBD2 (5 bases). From germline, CDR1 is SGDLS and CDR2 YYNGEE. Trimming took off 4 bases at V and 1 base at J, with 15 bases between the two ends. The CDR3 spans 16 residues. In DNA, the CDR3 is TGTGCCAGCAGCCCCGCGAGTGGCGGGTCCTACAATGAGCAGTTCTTC. This gives the protein CASSPASGGSYNEQFF.

This clone was found many times. The rearrangement joins TRBV18 to TRBJ1-4; no clear D. The ends were cut back, 0 bases at V and 6 bases at J, with 14 bases in the middle. The germline V gene has CDR1 KGHSH and CDR2 LQKENI. The CDR3 extends over 16 amino acids. CDR3 coding DNA: TGTGCCAGCTCACCACCGTCAGCTGTGAGGGATGAAAAACTGTTTTTT. This encodes CASSPPSAVRDEKLFF. The variable domain in full, completed from reference TRBV18 and TRBJ1-4, reads NAGVMQNPRHLVRRRGQEARLRCSPMKGHSHVYWYRQLPEEGLKFMVYLQKENIIDESGMPKERFSAEFPKEGPSILRIQQVVRGDSAAYFCASSPPSAVRDEKLFFGSGTQLSVL.

The J gene is TRBJ1-2, the V gene TRBV7-2; D is uncertain. Germline loops: CDR1 SGHTA, CDR2 FQGNSA. The CDR3 runs to 15 residues. Deletions cut 5 bases from V and 8 bases from J, with 21 bases between. CDR3 sequence reads: CASSPDSDGFGGYTF. For the CDR3, the DNA is TGTGCCAGCAGCCCTGATTCGGACGGCTTCGGCGGCTACACCTTC.

The chain combines TRBV7-2 with TRBJ2-1, with 10 bases matching TRBD2. The V gene's germline CDR1 is SGHTA and CDR2 FQGNSA. Trimming cost V 1 base and J 4 bases; bases outside gene matches: 4. The CDR3 sequence is 16 residues long. The chain's CDR3 is CASSLGAGGVYNEQFF. The CDR3 bases are TGTGCCAGCAGCTTAGGAGCGGGAGGGGTTTACAATGAGCAGTTCTTC.

The rearrangement joins TRBV28 to TRBJ2-5; 9 bases map to TRBD1. The V segment lost 5 bases and the J segment 2 bases; nucleotides outside the gene matches: 6. CDR1 is MDHEN and CDR2 is SYDVKM in the germline V gene. The CDR3 totals 15 residues. The CDR3 bases are TGTGCCAGCAGTGGAACCGGGACAGGGCAAGAGACCCAGTACTTC. Amino acids: CASSGTGTGQETQYF. The full variable domain, in which reference TRBV28 and TRBJ2-5 provide the parts outside the CDR3, is DVKVTQSSRYLVKRTGEKVFLECVQDMDHENMFWYRQDPGLGLRLIYFSYDVKMKEKGDIPEGYSVSREKKERFSLILESASTNQTSMYLCASSGTGTGQETQYFGPGTRLLVL.

This clone was seen only a few times. This chain joins TRBV27 and TRBJ1-1; TRBD1 is a possible D gene (5 bases). CDR3 length equals 13 residues. CDR1 is MNHEY and CDR2 is SMNVEV in the germline V gene (reference sequence). V lost 4 bases to trimming and J lost 4 bases, with 10 bases between them. The CDR3 DNA reads as TGTGCCAGCAGTTGGGGGAGCTTCACTGAAGCTTTCTTT. Translation gives CASSWGSFTEAFF.

This clone occurred once. The chain carries TRBV7-2 and TRBJ2-7; TRBD2 matches at 8 bases. CDR3 length equals 14 residues. Germline V CDR1 and CDR2: SGHTA, FQGNSA. J gave up 2 bases and V 1 base, and 1 base lay outside the gene matches. The DNA for the CDR3 is TGTGCCAGCAGCTTAGGCGGGGGGACCTACGAGCAGTACGTC. The encoded protein is CASSLGGGTYEQYV.

V is TRBV5-6 and J is TRBJ2-2; 7 nucleotides match TRBD2. With 4 bases clipped from V and 3 bases from J, the junction kept 6 bases outside the gene matches. The CDR3 totals 15 residues. Germline V gives CDR1 SGHDT, CDR2 YYEEEE. The chain's CDR3 is CASSPRTRDTGELFF. Here the CDR3 DNA reads TGTGCCAGCAGCCCGAGGACTAGGGACACCGGGGAGCTGTTTTTT.

This clone turned up a few times. The V call is TRBV19, the J call TRBJ2-2, with TRBD2 matching 10 bases. Germline V lookup: CDR1 LNHDA, CDR2 SQIVND (reference sequence). V lost 10 bases and J lost 1; bases outside the gene matches: 12. This CDR3 region has 17 residues. For the CDR3, the DNA is TGTGCCACGAACCGCAGACTAGCGGGCTTGAACACCGGGGAGCTGTTTTTT. Its protein product is CATNRRLAGLNTGELFF.

The rearrangement uses TRBV5-4 and TRBJ2-3; D is ambiguous. V was pared by 0 bases and J by 3 bases, with 11 bases between. CDR3 length equals 15 residues. CDR1 SGHNT and CDR2 YYREEE come from the germline V gene (reference sequence). In nucleotides, the CDR3 is TGTGCCAGCAGCTTGGGGGTCAGCGTTACAGATACGCAGTATTTT. It translates to CASSLGVSVTDTQYF.

The chain employs TRBV7-9 and TRBJ1-4, with TRBD1 identical over 9 bases. The germline V gene encodes CDR1 SEHNR and CDR2 FQNEAQ (reference sequence). J lost 5 bases, V lost 2 bases, and 12 bases had no gene match. The CDR3 consists of 18 residues. This CDR3 reads CASSLLTGGSAKNEKLFF. The DNA for the CDR3 is TGTGCCAGCAGCTTACTGACAGGGGGATCGGCTAAGAATGAAAAACTGTTTTTT. Looking up the rest from reference TRBV7-9 and TRBJ1-4 gives the full variable domain: DTGVSQNPRHKITKRGQNVTFRCDPISEHNRLYWYRQTLGQGPEFLTYFQNEAQLEKSRLLSDRFSAERPKGSFSTLEIQRTEQGDSAMYLCASSLLTGGSAKNEKLFFGSGTQLSVL.

This clone was detected once. The chain combines TRBV2 with TRBJ2-5; 13 bases agree with TRBD2. The V gene's germline CDR1 is SNHLY and CDR2 FYNNEI. Unmatched junction bases numbered 3, after V lost 6 bases and J lost 2 bases. The CDR3 totals 15 residues. CDR3: CASRRTSGGQETQYF. The CDR3 nucleotides read TGTGCCAGCAGGAGGACTAGCGGGGGTCAAGAGACCCAGTACTTC.

The J gene is TRBJ1-2, the V gene TRBV2, with TRBD1 matching 8 bases. The germline gives CDR1 SNHLY, CDR2 FYNNEI. This CDR3 is built from 13 residues. The ends lost 7 bases at V and 6 bases at J; junction bases unmatched: 7. The CDR3, as DNA: TGTGCCAGCACTCGCGACAGGGGTGATGGCTACACCTTC. This translates into CASTRDRGDGYTF.

The chain recombines TRBV28 with TRBJ1-2; D remains ambiguous. The V end was cut by 3 bases, the J end by 2 bases, with 19 bases between. Looked up from germline, CDR1 is MDHEN and CDR2 is SYDVKM. The CDR3 totals 17 residues. The CDR3 DNA sequence: TGTGCCAGCAGTTTGGTGGGCGCGGTTGGGATAAACTATGGCTACACCTTC. Translated, it gives CASSLVGAVGINYGYTF.

For this clone: This could be a read error, since a much larger clone is one nucleotide away. The chain combines TRBV25-1 with TRBJ1-3, with unresolved D. Germline assignment: CDR1 MGHDK and CDR2 SYGVNS. CDR3 length: 14 amino acids. The DNA of the CDR3 is TGTGCCAGCAGCGAGGATCACTCTGGAAACGCCATATATTTT. Amino acids: CASSEDHSGNAIYF.